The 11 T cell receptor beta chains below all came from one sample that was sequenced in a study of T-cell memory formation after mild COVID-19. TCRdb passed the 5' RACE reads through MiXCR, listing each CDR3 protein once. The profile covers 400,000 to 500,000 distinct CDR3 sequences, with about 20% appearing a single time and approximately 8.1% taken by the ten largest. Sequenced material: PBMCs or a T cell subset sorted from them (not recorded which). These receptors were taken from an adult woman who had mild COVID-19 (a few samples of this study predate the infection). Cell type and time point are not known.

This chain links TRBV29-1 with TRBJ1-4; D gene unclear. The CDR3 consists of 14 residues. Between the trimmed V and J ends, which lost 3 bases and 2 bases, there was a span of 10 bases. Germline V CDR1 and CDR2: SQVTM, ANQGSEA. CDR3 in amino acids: CSVDQRATNEKLFF. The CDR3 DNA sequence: TGCAGCGTTGACCAGAGGGCGACTAATGAAAAACTGTTTTTT.

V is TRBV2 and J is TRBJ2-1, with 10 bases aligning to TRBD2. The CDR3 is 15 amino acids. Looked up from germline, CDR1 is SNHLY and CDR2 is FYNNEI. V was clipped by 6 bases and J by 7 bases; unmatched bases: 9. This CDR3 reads CASRSGRADWNEQFF. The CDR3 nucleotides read TGTGCCAGCAGAAGCGGGAGGGCCGATTGGAATGAGCAGTTCTTC.

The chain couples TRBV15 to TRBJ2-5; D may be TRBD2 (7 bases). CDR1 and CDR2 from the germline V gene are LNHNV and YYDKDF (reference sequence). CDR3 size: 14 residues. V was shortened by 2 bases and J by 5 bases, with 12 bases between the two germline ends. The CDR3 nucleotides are TGTGCCACCAGCAGACAAGGGAGGGGGGAGACCCAGTACTTC. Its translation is CATSRQGRGETQYF. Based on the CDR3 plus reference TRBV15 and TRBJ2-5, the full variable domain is DAMVIQNPRYQVTQFGKPVTLSCSQTLNHNVMYWYQQKSSQAPKLLFHYYDKDFNNEADTPDNFQSRRPNTSFCFLDIRSPGLGDTAMYLCATSRQGRGETQYFGPGTRLLVL.

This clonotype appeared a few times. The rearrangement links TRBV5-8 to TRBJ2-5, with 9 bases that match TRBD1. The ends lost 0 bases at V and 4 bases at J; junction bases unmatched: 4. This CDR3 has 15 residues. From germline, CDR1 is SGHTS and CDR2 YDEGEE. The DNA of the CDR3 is TGTGCCAGCAGCTTGGCACAGGGGGCGGGAGAGACCCAGTACTTC. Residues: CASSLAQGAGETQYF. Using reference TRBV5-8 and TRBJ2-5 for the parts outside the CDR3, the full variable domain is EAGVTQSPTHLIKTRGQQATLRCSPISGHTSVYWYQQALGLGLQFLLWYDEGEERNRGNFPPRFSGRQFPNYSSELNVNALELEDSALYLCASSLAQGAGETQYFGPGTRLLVL.

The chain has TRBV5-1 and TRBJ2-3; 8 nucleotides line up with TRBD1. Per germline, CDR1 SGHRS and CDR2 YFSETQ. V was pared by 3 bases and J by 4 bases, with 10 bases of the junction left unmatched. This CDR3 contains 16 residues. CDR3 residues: CASSSQGTGEADTQYF. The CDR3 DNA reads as TGCGCCAGCAGCTCCCAAGGGACAGGAGAGGCAGATACGCAGTATTTT. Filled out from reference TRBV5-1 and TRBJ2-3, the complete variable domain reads KAGVTQTPRYLIKTRGQQVTLSCSPISGHRSVSWYQQTPGQGLQFLFEYFSETQRNKGNFPGRFSGRQFSNSRSEMNVSTLELGDSALYLCASSSQGTGEADTQYFGPGTRLTVL.

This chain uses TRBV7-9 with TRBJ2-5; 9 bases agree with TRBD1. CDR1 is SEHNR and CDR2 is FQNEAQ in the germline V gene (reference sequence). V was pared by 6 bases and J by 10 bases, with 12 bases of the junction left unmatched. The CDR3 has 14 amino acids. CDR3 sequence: CASSTGTGSFDQYF. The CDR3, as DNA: TGTGCCAGCAGTACCGGGACAGGGAGTTTCGACCAGTACTTC.

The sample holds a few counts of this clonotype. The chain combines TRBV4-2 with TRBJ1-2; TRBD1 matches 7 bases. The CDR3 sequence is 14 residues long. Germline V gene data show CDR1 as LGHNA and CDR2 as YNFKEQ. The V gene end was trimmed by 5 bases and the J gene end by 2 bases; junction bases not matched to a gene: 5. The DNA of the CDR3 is TGTGCCAGCAGCTCTATGACAGGGAACTATGGCTACACCTTC. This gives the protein CASSSMTGNYGYTF.

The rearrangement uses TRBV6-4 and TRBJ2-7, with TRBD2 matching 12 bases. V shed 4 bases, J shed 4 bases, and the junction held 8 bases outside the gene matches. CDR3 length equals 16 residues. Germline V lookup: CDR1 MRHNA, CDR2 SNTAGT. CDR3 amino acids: CASSGLAGEYLYEQYF. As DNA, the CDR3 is TGTGCCAGCAGTGGACTAGCGGGAGAGTACTTATACGAGCAGTACTTC.

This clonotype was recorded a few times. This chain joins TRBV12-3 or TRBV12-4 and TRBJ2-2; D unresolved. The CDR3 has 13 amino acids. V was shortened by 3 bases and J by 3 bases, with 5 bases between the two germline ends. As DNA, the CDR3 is TGTGCCAGCAGTTTGCAGGACACCGGGGAGCTGTTTTTT. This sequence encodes CASSLQDTGELFF.

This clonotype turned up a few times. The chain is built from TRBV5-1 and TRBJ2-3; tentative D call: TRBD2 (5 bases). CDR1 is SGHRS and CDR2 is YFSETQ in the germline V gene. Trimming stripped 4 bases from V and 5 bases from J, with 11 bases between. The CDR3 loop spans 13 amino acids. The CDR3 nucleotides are TGCGCCAGCAGCCCCGGAGCGGAAGATACGCAGTATTTT. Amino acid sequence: CASSPGAEDTQYF.

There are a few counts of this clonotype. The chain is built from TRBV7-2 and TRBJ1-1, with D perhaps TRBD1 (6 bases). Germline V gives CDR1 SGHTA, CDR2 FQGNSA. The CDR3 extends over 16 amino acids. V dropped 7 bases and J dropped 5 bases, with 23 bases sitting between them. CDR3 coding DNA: TGTGCCAGCACCCTATCGGGGGCCGGGGCCGGGACTGAAGCTTTCTTT. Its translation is CASTLSGAGAGTEAFF.